This paragraph covers one T cell receptor beta chain sequence. The CDR3 consists of 14 residues. Per germline, CDR1 SGHRS and CDR2 YFSETQ. V lost 4 bases and J 3 bases, leaving 13 bases between the germline ends. Sequenced by immunoSEQ multiplex PCR; TCRdb stores in-frame clones only, minus some. The sample has 150,000 or so clones, about 90% seen once. The sample belongs to a study of blood T cell repertoires in COVID-19. Study as a whole: There were acute and convalescent COVID-19 samples, and they came from the United States, Italy and Spain. T cells, B-cell-depleted T cells, or PBMCs supplied cDNA or gDNA.

The cohort comprised adults aged roughly 18 to 95 years residing in about two dozen US areas. Participants were placed into cohorts based on the clinical history they reported. This TCR was recovered from a human donor with acute COVID-19. The donor label of this sample is uncertain. The chain couples TRBV5-1 to TRBJ1-1; tentatively, D is TRBD1 (5 bases). Material for sequencing was PBMCs or T cells enriched from blood (not recorded which). The chain's CDR3 is CASSIRVRDTEAFF. The CDR3 bases are TGCGCCAGCAGCATCAGGGTCAGGGACACTGAAGCTTTCTTT.